A selection of T cell receptor beta chains follows, all from one sample in a study of blood T cell repertoires in COVID-19. Measured with immunoSEQ multiplex PCR; TCRdb has only the in-frame clones, and not every one. The sample shows 250,000 or so clones, 85% of them seen only once. The sample consisted of PBMCs or T cells enriched from blood (not recorded which). The receptor source for this set is a woman between 50 and 59 years old who had been exposed to COVID-19. CDR3s include the opening cysteine and the closing phenylalanine or tryptophan. D genes are given only for firm matches. Rows give clone size only sometimes, using once, few, many, or a class for an expanded clone.

v_call,d_call,clone_size,j_call,cdr3_nt,cdr3_aa
TRBV12-3/TRBV12-4,NA,NA,TRBJ1-1,TGTGCCAGCAGCCCGCCAGGGGAAGCTTTCTTT,CASSPPGEAFF
TRBV5-4,TRBD1,NA,TRBJ1-6,TGTGCCAGCAGCGCCTCGGGACAGGGGAATTCACCCCTCCACTTT,CASSASGQGNSPLHF
TRBV19,TRBD2,few,TRBJ2-7,TGTGCCAGTAGTCCCGGGACTAGCGGGGGTTACGAGCAGTACTTC,CASSPGTSGGYEQYF
TRBV4-1,NA,NA,TRBJ2-7,TGCGCCAGCAGCCATTTGGACAGTCCATCCTACGAGCAGTACTTC,CASSHLDSPSYEQYF
TRBV4-2,TRBD1,NA,TRBJ1-1,TGTGCCAGCAGCCAAGAGACAGGGGCTGAAGCTTTCTTT,CASSQETGAEAFF
TRBV5-8,NA,NA,TRBJ1-2,TGTGCCAGCAGAGCGGGACCGAGCTATGGCTACACCTTC,CASRAGPSYGYTF
TRBV19,NA,NA,TRBJ1-6,TGTGCCAGTAGATATTTCGGGGGTGATTCACCCCTCCACTTT,CASRYFGGDSPLHF
TRBV5-4,NA,NA,TRBJ1-1,TGTGCCAGCAGCTTGGGATGGGCCCTGAACACTGAAGCTTTCTTT,CASSLGWALNTEAFF
TRBV6-2/TRBV6-3,NA,NA,TRBJ1-2,TGTGCCAGCAGTCAACAGGCTAACTATGGCTACACCTTC,CASSQQANYGYTF
TRBV11-1,NA,few,TRBJ1-2,TGTGCCAGCAGCTTAGCAGGCCGGGAAGGCTACACCTTC,CASSLAGREGYTF
TRBV12-5,TRBD1,NA,TRBJ1-2,TGTGCTAGTGGTTGGTGGACAGGGGGAGGCTACACCTTC,CASGWWTGGGYTF
TRBV10-1,TRBD1,NA,TRBJ2-2,TGCGCCAGCGGGGACAGGCCGACCGGGGAGCTGTTTTTT,CASGDRPTGELFF
TRBV7-9,NA,NA,TRBJ1-1,TGTGCCAGCAGCATCTCTGAAGCTTTCTTT,CASSISEAFF
TRBV4-1,NA,NA,TRBJ2-5,TGCGCCAGCAGCCCCCAACTAGTATCGGTGACCCAGTACTTC,CASSPQLVSVTQYF
TRBV10-2,NA,NA,TRBJ2-6,TGCGCCAGCAGTTCGCAAATTAGACTACCTGGGGCCAACGTCCTGACTTTC,CASSSQIRLPGANVLTF
TRBV5-6,TRBD1,once,TRBJ2-6,TGTGCCACCCGGGACAGGGGGAACAGTGGGGCCAACGTCCTGACTTTC,CATRDRGNSGANVLTF
TRBV4-3,TRBD2,NA,TRBJ2-1,TGCGCCAGCAGCCAAGATGGAAGCGGGGGGGCCGCGTACAATGAGCAGTTCTTC,CASSQDGSGGAAYNEQFF
TRBV3-1/TRBV3-2,TRBD1,NA,TRBJ1-2,TGTGCCAGCAGCCAAGGGACGACAGGGGGTTATCGCGACTATGGCTACACCTTC,CASSQGTTGGYRDYGYTF
TRBV28,NA,NA,TRBJ1-2,TGTGCCAGCAGCCTACCTTGGCAGGGCCAAAATGGCTACACCTTC,CASSLPWQGQNGYTF
TRBV4-1,TRBD1,NA,TRBJ1-2,TGCGCCAGCAGCCATGCCCTCGGACAGGGGAAAGGCTATGGCTACACCTTC,CASSHALGQGKGYGYTF
TRBV6-1,TRBD1,NA,TRBJ1-1,TGTGCCAGCAGTGAACCGGGACAGCTTGTTAACACTGAAGCTTTCTTT,CASSEPGQLVNTEAFF
TRBV28,NA,NA,TRBJ2-7,TGTGCCAGCAGCCCCCACCTCCAGGGGTCTTACGAGCAGTACTTC,CASSPHLQGSYEQYF
TRBV4-3,NA,once,TRBJ1-1,TGCGCCAGCAGCCAAGGACTGAGTTTGAACACTGAAGCTTTCTTT,CASSQGLSLNTEAFF
TRBV5-1,NA,NA,TRBJ1-1,TGCGCCAGCAGCTTGCGCCAAACAGGGAACACTGAAGCTTTCTTT,CASSLRQTGNTEAFF
TRBV7-2,NA,NA,TRBJ1-2,TGTGCCAGCAGCTTGATGACAGTCTATGGCTACACCTTC,CASSLMTVYGYTF
TRBV6-2/TRBV6-3,NA,NA,TRBJ2-5,TGTGCCAGCAGTCGAGAGCTATTTATGGAGACCCAGTACTTC,CASSRELFMETQYF
TRBV2,TRBD1,NA,TRBJ1-2,TGTGCCAGCAGTCTGACAGGGGACCGCGGCTACACCTTC,CASSLTGDRGYTF
TRBV11-2,NA,NA,TRBJ1-1,TGTGCCAGCAGCTTAGGAGTTACTGAAGCTTTCTTT,CASSLGVTEAFF
TRBV19,NA,NA,TRBJ2-1,TGTGCCAGTAGTATTCAGACAGACAATGAGCAGTTCTTC,CASSIQTDNEQFF
TRBV2,NA,NA,TRBJ1-6,TGTGCCGTTCGGGATTTTAATTCACCCCTCCACTTT,CAVRDFNSPLHF
TRBV3-1/TRBV3-2,NA,NA,TRBJ2-7,TGTGCCAGCAGCCGGGAGGTAAGCTCCTACGAGCAGTACTTC,CASSREVSSYEQYF
TRBV7-9,NA,few,TRBJ1-1,TGTGCCAGCAGCTCGCACAGGACTGAAGCTTTCTTT,CASSSHRTEAFF
TRBV6-4,TRBD1,NA,TRBJ1-1,TGTGCCAGCAGCCCCGCACCGACAGGGCTGAACACTGAAGCTTTCTTT,CASSPAPTGLNTEAFF
TRBV29-1,NA,NA,TRBJ1-1,TGCAGCGTTCTCCAGGGGCGAATGAACACTGAAGCTTTCTTT,CSVLQGRMNTEAFF
TRBV13,TRBD2,NA,TRBJ2-3,TGTGCCAGCAGCGCCAAAGGACTAGCGGGAAGCACAGATACGCAGTATTTT,CASSAKGLAGSTDTQYF
TRBV30,NA,NA,TRBJ1-2,TGTGCCTGGAGTACTACCGCGGGGTATGGCTACACCTTC,CAWSTTAGYGYTF
TRBV7-8,NA,NA,TRBJ1-1,TGTGCCAGCAGCATCTACAGGTTGGCTGAAGCTTTCTTT,CASSIYRLAEAFF
TRBV5-1,NA,NA,TRBJ2-6,TGCGCCACTACGACAGTCCCTACTATTGGGGCCAACGTCCTGACTTTC,CATTTVPTIGANVLTF
TRBV5-1,NA,NA,TRBJ1-2,TGCGCCAGCAAAAGTTGGGAGGTGGGGCCGGGAGGCTACACCTTC,CASKSWEVGPGGYTF
TRBV5-6,NA,NA,TRBJ2-5,TGTGCCAGCAGCTTCGGGGGAACGTACCAAGAGACCCAGTACTTC,CASSFGGTYQETQYF
TRBV14,NA,NA,TRBJ2-2,TGTGCCAGCAGCCAAGTCGCAGGAATTAACACCGGGGAGCTGTTTTTT,CASSQVAGINTGELFF
TRBV7-8,NA,NA,TRBJ1-3,TGTGCCAGCAGCTTATCCGAGTCTTCCTCTGGAAACACCATATATTTT,CASSLSESSSGNTIYF
TRBV25-1,NA,NA,TRBJ1-1,TGTGCCAGCAGTGCCCAAACAGGGAACCCTGAAGCTTTCTTT,CASSAQTGNPEAFF
TRBV6-5,NA,NA,TRBJ2-7,TGTGCCAGCAGTTCCGACGCGGGACTCGCCCTCCTTGAGCAGTACTTC,CASSSDAGLALLEQYF
TRBV13,NA,NA,TRBJ2-2,TGTGCCAGCAGCTTAAGGGGGAACACCGGGGAGCTGTTTTTT,CASSLRGNTGELFF